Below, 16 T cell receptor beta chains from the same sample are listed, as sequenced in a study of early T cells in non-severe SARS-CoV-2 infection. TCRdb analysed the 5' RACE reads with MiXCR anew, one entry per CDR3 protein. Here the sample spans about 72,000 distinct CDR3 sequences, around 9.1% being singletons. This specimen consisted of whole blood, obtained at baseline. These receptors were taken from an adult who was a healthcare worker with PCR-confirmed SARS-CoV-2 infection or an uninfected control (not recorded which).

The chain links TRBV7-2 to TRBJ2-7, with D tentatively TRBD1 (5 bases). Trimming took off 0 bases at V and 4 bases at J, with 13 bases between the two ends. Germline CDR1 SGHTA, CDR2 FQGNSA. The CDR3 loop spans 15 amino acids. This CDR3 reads CASSLALGPGYEQYF. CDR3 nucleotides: TGTGCCAGCAGCTTAGCTCTTGGGCCAGGGTACGAGCAGTACTTC. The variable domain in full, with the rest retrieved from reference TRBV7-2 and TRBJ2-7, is GAGVSQSPSNKVTEKGKDVELRCDPISGHTALYWYRQSLGQGLEFLIYFQGNSAPDKSGLPSDRFSAERTGGSVSTLTIQRTQQEDSAVYLCASSLALGPGYEQYFGPGTRLTVT.

This CDR3 is CASSLRTSGGTQYF. The CDR3 DNA follows: TGTGCCAGCAGCTTAAGGACTAGCGGCGGTACGCAGTATTTT. The V call is TRBV11-3, the J call TRBJ2-3; 10 nucleotides match TRBD2. CDR1 is SGHNT and CDR2 is YENEEA in the germline V gene. The CDR3 is made up of 14 amino acids. The trim removed 2 bases at V and 8 bases at J, leaving 4 bases unmatched.

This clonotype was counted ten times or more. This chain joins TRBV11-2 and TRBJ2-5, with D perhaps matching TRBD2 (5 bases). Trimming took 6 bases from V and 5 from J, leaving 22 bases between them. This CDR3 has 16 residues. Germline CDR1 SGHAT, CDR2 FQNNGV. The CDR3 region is CASSPLRGQSRETQYF. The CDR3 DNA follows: TGTGCCAGCAGTCCCCTCCGGGGTCAGTCCCGGGAGACCCAGTACTTC.

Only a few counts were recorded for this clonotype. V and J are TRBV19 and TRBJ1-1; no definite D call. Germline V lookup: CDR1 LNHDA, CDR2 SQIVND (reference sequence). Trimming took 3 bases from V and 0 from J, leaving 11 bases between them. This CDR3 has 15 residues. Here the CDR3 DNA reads TGTGCCAGTAGTATCACGGGGATTTTGAACACTGAAGCTTTCTTT. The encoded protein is CASSITGILNTEAFF.

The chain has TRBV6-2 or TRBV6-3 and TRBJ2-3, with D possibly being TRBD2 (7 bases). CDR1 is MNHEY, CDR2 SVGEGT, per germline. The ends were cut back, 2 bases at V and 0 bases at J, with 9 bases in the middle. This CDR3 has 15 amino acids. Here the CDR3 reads CASSYAGASTDTQYF. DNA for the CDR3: TGTGCCAGCAGTTACGCGGGGGCTAGCACAGATACGCAGTATTTT.

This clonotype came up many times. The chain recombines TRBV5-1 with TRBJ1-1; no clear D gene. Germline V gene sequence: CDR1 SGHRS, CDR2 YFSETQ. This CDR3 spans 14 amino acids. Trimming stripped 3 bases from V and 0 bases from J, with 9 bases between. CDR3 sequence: CASSSGRMNTEAFF. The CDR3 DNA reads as TGCGCCAGCAGCTCCGGGCGTATGAACACTGAAGCTTTCTTT.

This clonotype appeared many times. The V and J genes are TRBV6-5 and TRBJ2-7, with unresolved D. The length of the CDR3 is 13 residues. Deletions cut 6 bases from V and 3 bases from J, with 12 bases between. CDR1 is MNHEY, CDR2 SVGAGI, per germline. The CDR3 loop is CASSRSPLYEQYF. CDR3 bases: TGTGCCAGCAGCAGATCTCCCCTCTACGAGCAGTACTTC.

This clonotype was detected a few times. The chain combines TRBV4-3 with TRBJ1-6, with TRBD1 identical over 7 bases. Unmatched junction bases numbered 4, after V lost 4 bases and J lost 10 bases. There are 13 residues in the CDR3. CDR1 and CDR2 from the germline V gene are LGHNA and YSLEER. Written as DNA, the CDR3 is TGCGCCAGCAGCCTAGACAGGGAATCACCCCTCCACTTT. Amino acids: CASSLDRESPLHF.

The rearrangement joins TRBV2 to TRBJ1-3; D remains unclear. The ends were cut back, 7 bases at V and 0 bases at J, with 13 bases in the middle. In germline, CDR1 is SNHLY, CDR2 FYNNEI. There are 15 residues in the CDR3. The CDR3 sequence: CASTLREHSGNTIYF. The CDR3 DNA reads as TGTGCCAGCACCCTGAGGGAGCACTCTGGAAACACCATATATTTT. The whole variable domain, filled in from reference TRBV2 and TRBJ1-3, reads EPEVTQTPSHQVTQMGQEVILRCVPISNHLYFYWYRQILGQKVEFLVSFYNNEISEKSEIFDDQFSVERPDGSNFTLKIRSTKLEDSAMYFCASTLREHSGNTIYFGEGSWLTVV.

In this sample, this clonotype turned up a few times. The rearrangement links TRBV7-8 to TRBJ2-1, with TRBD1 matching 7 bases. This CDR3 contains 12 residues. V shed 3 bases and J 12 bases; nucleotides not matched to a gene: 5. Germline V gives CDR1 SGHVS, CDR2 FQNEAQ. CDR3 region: CASSFDRARQFF. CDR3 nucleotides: TGTGCCAGCAGCTTTGACAGGGCACGGCAGTTCTTC.

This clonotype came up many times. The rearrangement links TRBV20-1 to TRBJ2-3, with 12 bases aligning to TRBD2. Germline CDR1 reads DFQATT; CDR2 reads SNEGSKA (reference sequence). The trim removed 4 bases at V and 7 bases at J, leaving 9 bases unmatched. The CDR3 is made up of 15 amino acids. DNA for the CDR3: TGCAGTGCTAAGGATCCTAGCGGGGGGGCATATACGCAGTATTTT. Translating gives CSAKDPSGGAYTQYF.

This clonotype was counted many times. This chain's CDR3 is CASSTSGQGPSYEQYF. The CDR3, as DNA: TGTGCCAGCAGCACATCGGGACAGGGCCCCTCCTACGAGCAGTACTTC. The V gene is TRBV7-9, the J gene TRBJ2-7, with 9 bases matching TRBD1. CDR3 size: 16 residues. J was trimmed by 0 bases and V by 5 bases; bases with no gene match: 8. CDR1 and CDR2 from the germline V gene are SEHNR and FQNEAQ (reference sequence).

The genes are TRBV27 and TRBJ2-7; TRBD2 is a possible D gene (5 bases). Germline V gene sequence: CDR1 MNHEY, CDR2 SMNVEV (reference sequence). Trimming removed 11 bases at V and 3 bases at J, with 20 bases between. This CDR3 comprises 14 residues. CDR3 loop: CASSSTGAGYEQYF. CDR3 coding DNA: TGTGCCTCCTCCTCCACGGGCGCGGGCTACGAGCAGTACTTC.

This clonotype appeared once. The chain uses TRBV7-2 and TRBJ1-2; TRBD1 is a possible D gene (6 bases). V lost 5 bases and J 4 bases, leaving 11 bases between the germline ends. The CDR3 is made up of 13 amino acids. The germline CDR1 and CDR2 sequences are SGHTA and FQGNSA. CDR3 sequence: CASSKQGGYGYTF. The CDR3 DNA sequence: TGTGCCAGCAGCAAACAGGGCGGCTATGGCTACACCTTC. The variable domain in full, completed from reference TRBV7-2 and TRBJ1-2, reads GAGVSQSPSNKVTEKGKDVELRCDPISGHTALYWYRQSLGQGLEFLIYFQGNSAPDKSGLPSDRFSAERTGGSVSTLTIQRTQQEDSAVYLCASSKQGGYGYTFGSGTRLTVV.

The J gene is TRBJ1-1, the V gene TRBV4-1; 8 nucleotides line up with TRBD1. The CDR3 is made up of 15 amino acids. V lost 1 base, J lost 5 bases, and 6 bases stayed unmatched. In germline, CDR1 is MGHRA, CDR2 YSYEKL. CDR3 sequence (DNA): TGCGCCAGCAGCCAAGTAGTGACAGGGGAGACTGAAGCTTTCTTT. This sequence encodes CASSQVVTGETEAFF.

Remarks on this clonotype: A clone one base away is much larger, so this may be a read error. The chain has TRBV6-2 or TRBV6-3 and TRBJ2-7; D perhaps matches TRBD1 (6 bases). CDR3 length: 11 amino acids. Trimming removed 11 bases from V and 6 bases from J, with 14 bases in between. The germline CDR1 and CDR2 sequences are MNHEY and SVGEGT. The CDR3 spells CACSQGREQYF. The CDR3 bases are TGTGCCTGTTCACAGGGCCGCGAGCAGTACTTC.